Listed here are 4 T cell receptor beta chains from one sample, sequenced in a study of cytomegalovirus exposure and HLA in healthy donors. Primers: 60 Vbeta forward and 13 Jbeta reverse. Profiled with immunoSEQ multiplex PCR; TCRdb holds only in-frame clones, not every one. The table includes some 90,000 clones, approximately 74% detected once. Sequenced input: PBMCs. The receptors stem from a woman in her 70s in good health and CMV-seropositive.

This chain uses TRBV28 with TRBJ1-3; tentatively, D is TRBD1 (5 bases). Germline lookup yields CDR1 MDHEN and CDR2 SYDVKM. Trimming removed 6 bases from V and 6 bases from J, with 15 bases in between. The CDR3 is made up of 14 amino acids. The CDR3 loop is CASRPDIGANTIYF. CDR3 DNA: TGTGCCAGCAGGCCTGACATTGGGGCAAACACCATATATTTT.

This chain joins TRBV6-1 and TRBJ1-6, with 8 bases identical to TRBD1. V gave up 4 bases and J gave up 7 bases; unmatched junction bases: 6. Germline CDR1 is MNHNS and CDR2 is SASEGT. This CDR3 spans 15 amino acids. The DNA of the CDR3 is TGTGCCAGCAGTGTTCCGACAGGGGTGAATTCACCCCTCCACTTT. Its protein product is CASSVPTGVNSPLHF.

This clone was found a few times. The CDR3 is CAISVQSYEQYF. The DNA for the CDR3 is TGTGCCATCAGTGTACAGTCCTACGAGCAGTACTTC. This chain joins TRBV10-3 and TRBJ2-7; D remains unclear. The CDR3 runs to 12 residues. The V gene's germline CDR1 is ENHRY and CDR2 SYGVKD. Trimming took off 4 bases at V and 1 base at J, with 5 bases between the two ends.

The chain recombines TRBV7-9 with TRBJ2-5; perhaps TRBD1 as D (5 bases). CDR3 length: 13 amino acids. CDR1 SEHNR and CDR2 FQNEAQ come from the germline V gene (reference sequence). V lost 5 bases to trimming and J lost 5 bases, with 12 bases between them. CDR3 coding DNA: TGTGCCAGCAGCCTACAGGCGGCGGAGACCCAGTACTTC. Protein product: CASSLQAAETQYF.